Shown below are 7 T cell receptor beta chains from a single sample sequenced in a study of T cells after yellow fever vaccination. A single record per CDR3 protein comes from TCRdb applying MiXCR to the 5' RACE reads. The sample holds around 50,000 distinct CDR3 sequences, 5.5% to 7.5% seen once. The sequences come from PBMCs, either bulk or a sorted T-cell subset (CD4+, CD8+, memory, or dextramer-sorted; not recorded which), collected 45 days after the yellow fever booster vaccination. These receptors originate from a man aged 30-40 years who received the YFV17D yellow fever vaccine.

In its sample, this clonotype was seen many times. The rearrangement joins TRBV7-9 to TRBJ2-7; TRBD2 agrees at 9 bases. Unmatched junction bases numbered 7, after V lost 4 bases and J lost 3 bases. From germline, CDR1 is SEHNR and CDR2 FQNEAQ (reference sequence). CDR3 size: 15 residues. As DNA, the CDR3 is TGTGCCAGCAGCTCAGCGGGAGGCCCCCTCTACGAGCAGTACTTC. Translated: CASSSAGGPLYEQYF.

The chain links TRBV5-6 to TRBJ2-3; TRBD2 matches at 10 bases. J lost 4 bases, V lost 5 bases, and 7 bases had no gene match. Per the germline V gene, CDR1 is SGHDT and CDR2 is YYEEEE. The CDR3 runs to 15 residues. The CDR3 nucleotides are TGTGCCAGCAGGTATAGCGGGAGGCCCCCAGATACGCAGTATTTT. It translates to CASRYSGRPPDTQYF.

Only a few counts were recorded for this clonotype. The CDR3 loop is CSARVAGLPEQFF. The CDR3 coding sequence is TGCAGTGCTAGAGTGGCGGGACTACCGGAGCAGTTCTTC. This chain links TRBV20-1 with TRBJ2-1, with 7 positions matching TRBD2. V lost 1 base to trimming and J lost 10 bases; unmatched junction nucleotides: 7. Germline CDR1 and CDR2: DFQATT and SNEGSKA (reference sequence). CDR3 length: 13 amino acids.

This clonotype has ten or more counts. V is TRBV5-1 and J is TRBJ2-1; tentative D call: TRBD2 (5 bases). The CDR3 spans 15 residues. V lost 0 bases, J lost 4 bases, and 11 bases lay in between. Germline CDR1 and CDR2: SGHRS and YFSETQ. CDR3 loop: CASSLGGQSYNEQFF. The CDR3 DNA reads as TGCGCCAGCAGCTTGGGAGGGCAGAGTTACAATGAGCAGTTCTTC.

This clonotype was detected many times. The V gene is TRBV28, the J gene TRBJ2-2, with 7 nucleotides matching TRBD1. From germline, CDR1 is MDHEN and CDR2 SYDVKM. This CDR3 comprises 14 residues. Trimming at V came to 5 bases and at J to 7 bases, leaving 7 bases not matched to a gene. DNA of the CDR3: TGTGCCAGCAGTCCGGGACAGTCCGTCGGGGAGCTGTTTTTT. Amino acid sequence: CASSPGQSVGELFF.

This clonotype has at least ten counts. This CDR3 is CASSLKRGGETQYF. In DNA form, the CDR3 reads TGTGCCAGCAGCTTAAAAAGGGGCGGAGAGACCCAGTACTTC. This chain joins TRBV11-1 and TRBJ2-5, with a tentative D call TRBD1 (5 bases). In germline, CDR1 is SGHAT, CDR2 FQDESV (reference sequence). This CDR3 is built from 14 residues. Trimming removed 2 bases at V and 4 bases at J, with 11 bases between.

In its sample, this clonotype was seen a few times. The chain couples TRBV12-3 or TRBV12-4 to TRBJ1-2; D is possibly TRBD1 (6 bases). CDR3 length: 15 amino acids. V was shortened by 4 bases and J by 4 bases, with 16 bases between the two germline ends. The CDR3 DNA reads as TGTGCCAGCAGTTCCCGGACAGCTAGCCCCTATGGCTACACCTTC. Amino acids: CASSSRTASPYGYTF.